Described below is a single T cell receptor (beta chain) sequence and its context. V gave up 1 base and J gave up 7 bases, with 14 bases separating them. CDR1 is SGHTS, CDR2 YDEGEE, per germline. This CDR3 is 15 amino acids long. The sample is drawn from a study of cytomegalovirus exposure and HLA in healthy donors. PCR employed 60 Vbeta and 13 Jbeta primers. Data came from immunoSEQ multiplex PCR; TCRdb stores just in-frame clones and leaves some out. Of 150,000 to 200,000 clones in the sample, 70% to 90% are singletons; the top ten hold approximately 2%. The clonotype comes from a young woman in good health and CMV-seronegative. The chain links TRBV5-8 to TRBJ1-4; a weak D match, TRBD1 (6 bases). The sequencing sample was made of PBMCs. The DNA for the CDR3 is TGTGCCAGCAGCTTGCGGCAGGGGAAGGTTGAAAAACTGTTTTTT. This codes for CASSLRQGKVEKLFF.